The 3 T cell receptor beta chains given below trace back to one sample, sequenced in a study of blood T cell repertoires in COVID-19. The assay was immunoSEQ multiplex PCR, and TCRdb's table has in-frame clones only and misses some. The data hold fewer than 250,000 clones, with 75% to 90% observed a single time. Specimen: peripheral blood. All receptors come from a man aged 40-50 years with acute or convalescent COVID-19.

This rearrangement joins TRBV5-6 to TRBJ1-1; maybe TRBD1 (6 bases). Germline CDR1 SGHDT, CDR2 YYEEEE. Trimming stripped 0 bases from V and 9 bases from J, with 9 bases between. There are 12 residues in the CDR3. CDR3 sequence (DNA): TGTGCCAGCAGCTTGGACTGGGGGCAAGCTTTCTTT. Its translation: CASSLDWGQAFF.

This rearrangement joins TRBV7-2 to TRBJ2-7; 13 bases are a match to TRBD2. The CDR3 is 18 amino acids. Germline loops: CDR1 SGHTA, CDR2 FQGNSA. V shed 1 base and J 5 bases; nucleotides not matched to a gene: 11. CDR3 nucleotide sequence: TGTGCCAGCAGCTTAGTTAGGACTAGCGGGAGTAACCCCCACGAGCAGTACTTC. Its translation is CASSLVRTSGSNPHEQYF.

This clone was seen only once. The chain uses TRBV28 and TRBJ2-7; 10 positions agree with TRBD2. Per the germline V gene, CDR1 is MDHEN and CDR2 is SYDVKM. The CDR3 extends over 15 amino acids. V gave up 3 bases and J gave up 3 bases; unmatched junction bases: 5. CDR3 in amino acids: CASSFSGTSDYEQYF. In nucleotides, the CDR3 is TGTGCCAGCAGTTTTAGCGGGACTAGCGACTACGAGCAGTACTTC.